Below are 15 T cell receptor beta chains sequenced from a single sample in a study of blood T cell repertoires in COVID-19. TCRdb's copy holds only in-frame clones and misses some; the assay was immunoSEQ multiplex PCR. This table holds around 260,000 clones, approximately 92% found once. The specimen sequenced was peripheral blood. The receptor source for this set is a person aged 18 to 30 with COVID-19, enrolled during active disease.

The V call is TRBV7-2, the J call TRBJ1-2; 8 bases map to TRBD1. This CDR3 has 15 amino acids. Germline V CDR1 and CDR2: SGHTA, FQGNSA. The V segment lost 3 bases and the J segment 3 bases; nucleotides outside the gene matches: 6. The chain's CDR3 is CASSLTGARDYGYTF. The DNA for the CDR3 is TGTGCCAGCAGCTTGACAGGGGCCCGAGACTATGGCTACACCTTC.

The chain joins TRBV4-3 to TRBJ2-7; no reliable D call. V was cut by 4 bases and J by 7 bases, with 20 bases left in between. The germline CDR1 and CDR2 sequences are LGHNA and YSLEER. This CDR3 is 15 amino acids long. CDR3: CASSRDLTILGEQYF. CDR3 nucleotides: TGCGCCAGCAGCCGAGACCTCACAATCCTCGGGGAGCAGTACTTC.

V usage is TRBV7-9 and J usage is TRBJ1-4; TRBD1 agrees at 7 bases. Per germline, CDR1 SEHNR and CDR2 FQNEAQ (reference sequence). With 4 bases clipped from V and 3 bases from J, the junction kept 5 bases outside the gene matches. The CDR3 runs to 15 residues. The chain's CDR3 is CASSSQGGANEKLFF. CDR3 in DNA: TGTGCCAGCAGCTCTCAGGGGGGAGCTAATGAAAAACTGTTTTTT.

The CDR3 sequence: CASRQDSGNTIYF. CDR3 bases: TGTGCCAGCAGACAGGACTCTGGAAACACCATATATTTT. The chain uses TRBV27 and TRBJ1-3; possible D gene TRBD1, 5 bases. This CDR3 comprises 13 residues. Between the trimmed V and J ends, which lost 6 bases and 0 bases, there was a span of 6 bases. The germline CDR1 and CDR2 sequences are MNHEY and SMNVEV (reference sequence).

A word on this clone: The same CDR3 can be traced to other DNA sequences in this sample. The chain carries TRBV19 and TRBJ1-5, with TRBD1 matching 8 bases. J lost 6 bases, V lost 5 bases, and 3 bases had no gene match. The CDR3 has 13 residues. Germline V CDR1 and CDR2: LNHDA, SQIVND (reference sequence). CDR3 in amino acids: CASSGQGPQPQHF. CDR3 DNA: TGTGCCAGTAGTGGACAGGGCCCTCAGCCCCAGCATTTT.

CDR3 in amino acids: CASSRVGEASGSSGNIQYF. In DNA, the CDR3 is TGTGCCAGCAGCCGGGTTGGCGAGGCTAGCGGGAGTTCGGGGAACATTCAGTACTTC. The J gene is TRBJ2-4, the V gene TRBV5-4, with 10 bases lining up with TRBD2. V lost 4 bases to trimming and J lost 7 bases; unmatched junction nucleotides: 20. The CDR3 is 19 amino acids. Germline CDR1 is SGHNT and CDR2 is YYREEE (reference sequence).

The chain joins TRBV9 to TRBJ1-1; 8 bases are shared with TRBD1. The V gene's germline CDR1 is SGDLS and CDR2 YYNGEE. V lost 3 bases, J lost 0 bases, and 4 bases stayed unmatched. There are 15 residues in the CDR3. The CDR3 DNA sequence: TGTGCCAGCAGCGGATCACAGGGGGTGAACACTGAAGCTTTCTTT. This translates into CASSGSQGVNTEAFF.

The chain employs TRBV5-1 and TRBJ2-7; a possible D gene is TRBD1 (5 bases). The CDR3 is 16 residues long. Trimming took 4 bases from V and 2 from J, leaving 19 bases between them. Germline V lookup: CDR1 SGHRS, CDR2 YFSETQ. CDR3 bases: TGCGCCAGCAGCCCCCTTGGCGCGACACAGGCCTACGAGCAGTACTTC. It codes for CASSPLGATQAYEQYF.

The V call is TRBV6-6, the J call TRBJ2-7; D ambiguous. This CDR3 has 13 residues. Germline V gives CDR1 MNHNY, CDR2 SVGAGI (reference sequence). Trimming took 7 bases from V and 4 from J, leaving 14 bases between them. This chain's CDR3 is CASMNNRVYEQYF. CDR3 nucleotide sequence: TGTGCCAGCATGAACAATCGGGTATACGAGCAGTACTTC.

The V call is TRBV5-4, the J call TRBJ2-1; TRBD1 aligns across 9 bases. The ends lost 1 base at V and 8 bases at J; junction bases unmatched: 7. The CDR3 extends over 15 amino acids. The germline V gene has CDR1 SGHNT and CDR2 YYREEE (reference sequence). CDR3 bases: TGTGCCAGCAGCTTGTCCGGGACAGGGTACGATGAGCAGTTCTTC. As protein: CASSLSGTGYDEQFF.

The genes are TRBV25-1 and TRBJ1-1; 8 nucleotides align to TRBD1. The CDR3 spans 14 residues. Trimming cost V 3 bases and J 11 bases; bases outside gene matches: 11. The V gene's germline CDR1 is MGHDK and CDR2 SYGVNS. The chain's CDR3 is CASSEQGALPGAFF. The CDR3 nucleotides are TGTGCCAGCAGTGAGCAGGGGGCCCTTCCAGGGGCTTTCTTT.

The table lists this clone with a count of one. The chain uses TRBV7-3 and TRBJ2-3; tentatively, D is TRBD1 (7 bases). Trimming pared 2 bases from V and 4 bases from J, leaving 13 bases between. The V gene's germline CDR1 is SGHTA and CDR2 FQGTGA. The CDR3 is made up of 15 amino acids. The CDR3 bases are TGTGCCAGCAGCTTACAGGGGGGAGGTCCAGATACGCAGTATTTT. Its protein product is CASSLQGGGPDTQYF.

This chain links TRBV10-3 with TRBJ2-5, with D tentatively TRBD2 (6 bases). The CDR3 is 15 residues long. V was cut by 4 bases and J by 2 bases, with 14 bases left in between. CDR1 and CDR2 (germline): ENHRY, SYGVKD. CDR3 sequence (DNA): TGTGCCATCAGTGGGGACTGGCGGACACAAGAGACCCAGTACTTC. It yields the protein CAISGDWRTQETQYF.

This rearrangement joins TRBV24-1 to TRBJ1-5; a weak D match, TRBD1 (6 bases). This CDR3 has 15 residues. V dropped 4 bases and J dropped 3 bases, with 12 bases sitting between them. Germline V lookup: CDR1 KGHDR, CDR2 SFDVKD. The DNA of the CDR3 is TGTGCCACCAGTGACCGTGGACAGCACAATCAGCCCCAGCATTTT. It translates to CATSDRGQHNQPQHF.

The chain carries TRBV5-1 and TRBJ1-5; the match to TRBD1 covers 8 bases. J was trimmed by 7 bases and V by 0 bases; bases with no gene match: 6. The germline V gene encodes CDR1 SGHRS and CDR2 YFSETQ. The CDR3 extends over 15 amino acids. This CDR3 reads CASSLAGQGGQPQHF. The CDR3 nucleotides are TGCGCCAGCAGCTTGGCCGGACAGGGAGGCCAGCCCCAGCATTTT.